These 19 T cell receptor beta chains originate from one sample sequenced in a study of T-cell reconstitution after alpha-beta-depleted transplantation in children. Library preparation (for TCRbeta) was performed with unique molecular identifiers. TCRdb reanalysed the PCR reads using MiXCR and keeps one entry per CDR3 protein. The sample lists 490,000 or so distinct CDR3 sequences, about an eighth occurring once. The sequencing here drew on PBMCs from the stem cell graft donor, taken from the stem cell graft. The receptors shown here come from a human donor who donated a stem cell graft to a child with combined immunodeficiency.

The sample holds many counts of this clonotype. The genes are TRBV12-3 or TRBV12-4 and TRBJ2-7, with 7 nucleotides matching TRBD1. V lost 8 bases, J lost 1 base, and 8 bases stayed unmatched. CDR3 length: 14 amino acids. The CDR3 coding sequence is TGTGCCAGCTCTCGGGCAGGGGGATCCTACGAGCAGTACTTC. It codes for CASSRAGGSYEQYF.

The chain employs TRBV12-3 or TRBV12-4 and TRBJ2-3; D unresolved. CDR3 length: 19 residues. Trimming removed 11 bases at V and 1 base at J, with 31 bases between. CDR3 in amino acids: CALCLIPPRQKIGTDTQYF. The DNA for the CDR3 is TGTGCCCTCTGTTTAATTCCCCCCCGGCAGAAGATAGGCACAGATACGCAGTATTTT.

This clonotype was counted only a few times. The chain carries TRBV6-2 or TRBV6-3 and TRBJ2-7; 9 nucleotides align to TRBD2. CDR3 length equals 15 residues. Germline CDR1 reads MNHEY; CDR2 reads SVGEGT. The J segment lost 3 bases and the V segment lost 4 bases, leaving 7 bases of the junction unmatched. CDR3 DNA sequence: TGTGCCAGCAGTTCCCCCGGGACTAGCTACTACGAGCAGTACTTC. Amino acids: CASSSPGTSYYEQYF.

This clonotype was counted many times. The CDR3 DNA is TGTGCCAGCAGCTTCCAGGGGACCACTGAAGCTTTCTTT. This encodes CASSFQGTTEAFF. The chain couples TRBV7-8 to TRBJ1-1; perhaps TRBD1 as D (6 bases). Germline CDR1 is SGHVS and CDR2 is FQNEAQ. The CDR3 spans 13 residues. Trimming stripped 3 bases from V and 4 bases from J, with 9 bases between.

The chain carries TRBV7-8 and TRBJ1-5; 7 bases fit TRBD1. This CDR3 region has 15 residues. Trimming removed 5 bases from V and 1 base from J; junction bases left unmatched: 5. Germline-derived CDR1 and CDR2 are SGHVS and FQNEAQ. CDR3 nucleotide sequence: TGTGCCAGCAGCCGAGGGACAGTAAGCAATCAGCCCCAGCATTTT. It yields the protein CASSRGTVSNQPQHF.

The chain is built from TRBV10-3 and TRBJ2-7; 11 bases line up with TRBD2. Per the germline V gene, CDR1 is ENHRY and CDR2 is SYGVKD. J was trimmed by 1 base and V by 3 bases; bases with no gene match: 2. The CDR3 loop spans 15 amino acids. CDR3 loop: CAISELAGASYEQYF. DNA for the CDR3: TGTGCCATCAGTGAACTAGCGGGAGCGTCCTACGAGCAGTACTTC.

The DNA for the CDR3 is TGTGCCAGCAGTGGGGCCCTCCTCCAAGCTGAGCAGTTCTTC. It specifies CASSGALLQAEQFF. This chain joins TRBV6-1 and TRBJ2-1; D is unclear. The CDR3 has 14 residues. The V gene's germline CDR1 is MNHNS and CDR2 SASEGT. Trimming pared 4 bases from V and 9 bases from J, leaving 16 bases between.

The chain employs TRBV20-1 and TRBJ2-1, with D possibly being TRBD1 or TRBD2 (5 bases each). Trimming cost V 1 base and J 2 bases, with 9 bases left between them. CDR3 length: 14 residues. Germline V gives CDR1 DFQATT, CDR2 SNEGSKA (reference sequence). The CDR3 nucleotides read TGCAGTGCTAGAGGTGGGACCACCTACAATGAGCAGTTCTTC. This sequence encodes CSARGGTTYNEQFF.

With respect to this clonotype: A clone one base away is much larger, so this may be a read error. The chain employs TRBV4-3 and TRBJ2-2; 13 bases map to TRBD2. CDR3 size: 17 residues. Looked up from germline, CDR1 is LGHNA and CDR2 is YSLEER. CDR3 DNA: TGCACCAGCAGCCATGCTCGGACTAGCGGGAGTCGTGTGGAGCTGTTTTTT. Protein: CTSSHARTSGSRVELFF.

The chain combines TRBV7-1 with TRBJ1-1; the D gene is possibly TRBD1 (6 bases). TRBV7-1 is assigned to the ORF class and has an uncertain function. Trimming removed 5 bases at V and 5 bases at J, with 27 bases between. This CDR3 has 18 amino acids. CDR3 coding DNA: TGTGCCAGCAGCCTCAGCTCGCGGGGGGGGGCGTATGGGACTGAAGCTTTCTTT. This codes for CASSLSSRGGAYGTEAFF.

Details on this clonotype: The junction differs from germline at one of its ends, possibly a read error. The chain is built from TRBV27 and TRBJ1-2; no firm D call. CDR1 and CDR2 (germline): MNHEY, SMNVEV (reference sequence). This CDR3 has 12 amino acids. The CDR3 coding sequence is TGTGCCAGCAGTTTCCGGGGAACCTCTTTTCTCTTC. Its translation is CASSFRGTSFLF.

There are a few counts of this clonotype. The chain employs TRBV12-3 or TRBV12-4 and TRBJ2-1; D gene unclear. CDR3 length equals 12 residues. Deletions cut 7 bases from V and 8 bases from J, with 12 bases between. The CDR3 loop is CASTTKGDEQFF. In DNA form, the CDR3 reads TGTGCCAGCACCACGAAGGGCGATGAGCAGTTCTTC.

This clonotype has more than one count but fewer than ten. This chain joins TRBV9 and TRBJ2-7, with D maybe TRBD1 (6 bases). Germline V gene sequence: CDR1 SGDLS, CDR2 YYNGEE. This CDR3 spans 15 amino acids. V lost 0 bases, J lost 4 bases, and 14 bases lay in between. The CDR3 sequence is CASSVEGDLRYEQYF. The CDR3 nucleotides are TGTGCCAGCAGCGTAGAGGGGGATTTAAGGTACGAGCAGTACTTC.

The chain is built from TRBV7-2 and TRBJ2-7; the match to TRBD1 covers 7 bases. Germline CDR1 is SGHTA and CDR2 is FQGNSA. The V and J ends lost 3 bases and 2 bases, in that order; junction bases with no gene match: 4. The length of the CDR3 is 14 residues. The CDR3 protein is CASSFTGATYEQYF. Here the CDR3 DNA reads TGTGCCAGCAGCTTCACAGGGGCCACCTACGAGCAGTACTTC.

The chain has TRBV7-9 and TRBJ1-2; weak D call: TRBD1 (5 bases). This CDR3 has 14 amino acids. The V gene's germline CDR1 is SEHNR and CDR2 FQNEAQ (reference sequence). V lost 5 bases and J 7 bases, leaving 17 bases between the germline ends. DNA for the CDR3: TGTGCCAGCAGCATGGGGACGGTAGACCGTGGCTACACCTTC. The encoded protein is CASSMGTVDRGYTF.

In its sample, this clonotype was seen a few times. The rearrangement uses TRBV9 and TRBJ2-2, with 7 nucleotides matching TRBD2. The trim removed 0 bases at V and 3 bases at J, leaving 8 bases unmatched. CDR3 length: 17 residues. From germline, CDR1 is SGDLS and CDR2 YYNGEE. The CDR3 DNA sequence: TGTGCCAGCAGCGTAGGTTGGGAGGGCCTCTACACCGGGGAGCTGTTTTTT. This gives the protein CASSVGWEGLYTGELFF.

This clonotype has at least ten counts. The chain links TRBV9 to TRBJ2-3; 13 bases map to TRBD2. J was trimmed by 5 bases and V by 0 bases; bases with no gene match: 3. The CDR3 has 16 residues. The germline V gene has CDR1 SGDLS and CDR2 YYNGEE. The CDR3 loop reads CASSVAGLAGEDTQYF. The CDR3 DNA reads as TGTGCCAGCAGCGTAGCTGGACTAGCGGGGGAAGATACGCAGTATTTT.

This clonotype has just a few counts. This chain joins TRBV21-1 and TRBJ2-2; the table's D call of TRBD2 was not tested on the DNA. TRBV21-1 has pseudogene status. The CDR3 consists of 18 residues. The chain's CDR3 is CASSVLGAGGPRNGELFF. CDR3 in DNA: TGTGCCAGCAGCGTCCTGGGAGCGGGAGGGCCTCGGAACGGGGAGCTGTTTTTT.

This clonotype was observed a handful of times. The chain carries TRBV9 and TRBJ2-7; D uncertain. The germline V and J ends were trimmed by 1 base and 3 bases, with 14 bases remaining between them. Germline V gives CDR1 SGDLS, CDR2 YYNGEE. This CDR3 region has 15 residues. CDR3 sequence reads: CASSVRPGQGYEQYF. In DNA form, the CDR3 reads TGTGCCAGCAGCGTACGCCCCGGCCAAGGCTACGAGCAGTACTTC.